A single sample gave rise to the 30 T cell receptor beta chains below, sequenced in a study of blood T cells in healthy people across ages. A second roughly 6 to 12 cycle PCR used barcoded and J-beta primers. Via MiXCR, TCRdb re-called the 5' RACE reads, giving one row per CDR3 protein. The data hold roughly 800,000 distinct CDR3 sequences, with 58% observed a single time. Source material: blood. Receptors originate from a man aged 25-40 years in good health.

This clonotype was seen more than once but under ten times. The gene calls are TRBV10-3 and TRBJ2-5; the match to TRBD1 covers 10 bases. Losses at the gene ends were 4 bases for V and 11 bases for J; bases not matched to a gene: 4. Germline CDR1 is ENHRY and CDR2 is SYGVKD. CDR3 length equals 12 residues. The CDR3 here is CAISGTGGEQYF. The CDR3 coding sequence is TGTGCCATCAGTGGGACAGGGGGTGAGCAGTACTTC.

This clonotype was seen only once. The chain links TRBV27 to TRBJ2-5; the D is unclear. The last part of the DNA fits TRBJ2-7 better; the J call may be wrong. The CDR3 runs 13 residues. In germline, CDR1 is MNHEY, CDR2 SMNVEV (reference sequence). The chain's CDR3 is CASSFKVFYEQYF. The CDR3 DNA sequence: TGTGCCAGCAGTTTTAAAGTTTTTTACGAGCAGTACTTC.

In this sample, this clonotype turned up a few times. The gene calls are TRBV27 and TRBJ2-4; the D call may be TRBD1 or TRBD2 (6 bases each). The DNA end lines up better with TRBJ2-7; the J call may be wrong. CDR3 size: 15 residues. Germline assignment: CDR1 MNHEY and CDR2 SMNVEV (reference sequence). The CDR3 protein is CASSHDPEGGSEQYF. CDR3 sequence (DNA): TGTGCCAGCAGTCATGACCCCGAGGGGGGTAGCGAGCAGTACTTC.

This clonotype was picked up a small number of times. The chain uses TRBV6-5 and TRBJ2-3; D uncertain. V dropped 0 bases and J dropped 4 bases, with 5 bases sitting between them. CDR3 size: 13 residues. CDR1 MNHEY and CDR2 SVGAGI come from the germline V gene. The CDR3 is CASSYSPADTQYF. CDR3 DNA sequence: TGTGCCAGCAGTTACTCCCCCGCAGATACGCAGTATTTT.

The chain combines TRBV24-1 with TRBJ2-2; D gene unclear. This CDR3 has 13 residues. Germline V gives CDR1 KGHDR, CDR2 SFDVKD. V lost 4 bases, J lost 7 bases, and 9 bases lay in between. CDR3 in amino acids: CATSDPNIGELFF. In DNA, the CDR3 is TGTGCCACCAGTGACCCTAATATCGGGGAGCTGTTTTTT.

The CDR3 DNA follows: TGTGCCACCAGTGATTTGAGGGACGGGGTCTATGGCTACACCTTC. This gives the protein CATSDLRDGVYGYTF. The chain employs TRBV24-1 and TRBJ1-2, with D tentatively TRBD1 (5 bases). Trimming removed 0 bases from V and 4 bases from J, with 11 bases in between. There are 15 residues in the CDR3. CDR1 and CDR2 (germline): KGHDR, SFDVKD.

The CDR3 here is CASAGTSSYNEQFF. CDR3 bases: TGTGCTAGTGCGGGGACTAGCTCCTACAATGAGCAGTTCTTC. The chain recombines TRBV12-5 with TRBJ2-1, with 8 bases fitting TRBD2. The CDR3 is 14 residues long. The J segment lost 0 bases and the V segment lost 7 bases, leaving 2 bases of the junction unmatched. The germline V gene encodes CDR1 LGHNT and CDR2 FRNRAP.

This clonotype was counted only a few times. The chain is built from TRBV2 and TRBJ2-3; the D is unclear. Looked up from germline, CDR1 is SNHLY and CDR2 is FYNNEI. The CDR3 loop spans 14 amino acids. Trimming pared 7 bases from V and 0 bases from J, leaving 11 bases between. CDR3: CASKAESSTDTQYF. The CDR3 nucleotides are TGTGCCAGCAAGGCAGAATCTAGCACAGATACGCAGTATTTT.

The J gene is TRBJ2-3, the V gene TRBV20-1; 13 bases are a match to TRBD2. The CDR3 spans 18 residues. V lost 3 bases, J lost 3 bases, and 12 bases stayed unmatched. The V gene's germline CDR1 is DFQATT and CDR2 SNEGSKA (reference sequence). This CDR3 reads CSARITSGRALGTDTQYF. CDR3 nucleotides: TGCAGTGCTAGGATTACTAGCGGGAGGGCCCTAGGGACAGATACGCAGTATTTT.

This chain joins TRBV12-3 or TRBV12-4 and TRBJ2-5; 8 nucleotides line up with TRBD1. CDR3 size: 15 residues. Trimming took 3 bases from V and 5 from J; bases not matched to a gene: 8. Written as DNA, the CDR3 is TGTGCCAGCAGTTTTGGTTGGACAGGGTGGGAGACCCAGTACTTC. Its translation: CASSFGWTGWETQYF.

The V and J genes are TRBV7-2 and TRBJ2-7; 8 nucleotides align to TRBD1. V lost 2 bases and J lost 3; bases outside the gene matches: 6. In germline, CDR1 is SGHTA, CDR2 FQGNSA. This CDR3 is 15 amino acids long. The chain's CDR3 is CASSLNLDRGYEQYF. The DNA for the CDR3 is TGTGCCAGCAGCTTAAACTTAGACAGGGGCTACGAGCAGTACTTC.

This chain connects TRBV20-1 to TRBJ2-5, with TRBD1 matching 7 bases. The DNA end is more similar to TRBJ2-7, so the J call may be wrong. In germline, CDR1 is DFQATT, CDR2 SNEGSKA (reference sequence). The CDR3 has 14 amino acids. CDR3 loop: CSATQTGRLFEQYF. The DNA for the CDR3 is TGCAGTGCTACCCAGACAGGGCGACTTTTCGAGCAGTACTTC.

The chain is built from TRBV28 and TRBJ2-5, with D tentatively TRBD1 or TRBD2 (5 bases each). Germline lookup yields CDR1 MDHEN and CDR2 SYDVKM. V shed 5 bases and J shed 1 base, with 17 bases lying between them. The CDR3 runs 16 residues. The CDR3, as DNA: TGTGCCAGCAGTATCCGGACGGGACGCCGCCAAGAGACCCAGTACTTC. Its translation: CASSIRTGRRQETQYF.

V gene TRBV30 combines with J gene TRBJ1-1, with D unresolved. Germline V gene lookup returns CDR1 GTSNPN and CDR2 SVGIG (reference sequence). The CDR3 covers 13 residues. Here the CDR3 reads CAHVKGGYTEAFF. For the CDR3, the DNA is TGTGCTCACGTCAAGGGAGGCTACACTGAAGCTTTCTTT.

V and J are TRBV7-9 and TRBJ2-1; possible D gene TRBD2, 6 bases. V was trimmed by 5 bases and J by 8 bases, leaving 19 bases between them. This CDR3 spans 15 amino acids. Germline-derived CDR1 and CDR2 are SEHNR and FQNEAQ (reference sequence). The CDR3 here is CASSPWRQGGHEQFF. In DNA, the CDR3 is TGTGCCAGCAGCCCCTGGCGGCAGGGAGGCCATGAGCAGTTCTTC.

This rearrangement joins TRBV2 to TRBJ2-3; D call uncertain. Trimming removed 4 bases at V and 5 bases at J, with 13 bases between. Germline CDR1 reads SNHLY; CDR2 reads FYNNEI. The CDR3 extends over 14 amino acids. CDR3 region: CASSGDGPLDTQYF. In DNA, the CDR3 is TGTGCCAGCAGTGGAGACGGGCCACTAGATACGCAGTATTTT.

This clonotype was counted many times. V is TRBV11-1 and J is TRBJ2-2; D may be TRBD1 (6 bases). The CDR3 extends over 15 amino acids. Germline V CDR1 and CDR2: SGHAT, FQDESV (reference sequence). The germline V and J ends were trimmed by 6 bases and 4 bases, with 15 bases remaining between them. CDR3 sequence: CASRPPGASTGELFF. In nucleotides, the CDR3 is TGTGCCAGCAGACCTCCAGGGGCGAGCACCGGGGAGCTGTTTTTT.

The rearrangement links TRBV20-1 to TRBJ2-1; D perhaps matches TRBD2 (5 bases). Between the trimmed V and J ends, which lost 2 bases and 1 base, there was a span of 12 bases. The length of the CDR3 is 15 residues. From germline, CDR1 is DFQATT and CDR2 SNEGSKA (reference sequence). CDR3 in DNA: TGCAGTGCTAGACGATCCGGGATATCCTACAATGAGCAGTTCTTC. Amino acid sequence: CSARRSGISYNEQFF.

The chain recombines TRBV10-3 with TRBJ2-1; 8 bases align to TRBD2. V shed 2 bases, J shed 6 bases, and the junction held 6 bases outside the gene matches. CDR1 and CDR2 (germline): ENHRY, SYGVKD. The CDR3 sequence is 15 residues long. In nucleotides, the CDR3 is TGTGCCATCAGTGAGGACGGGACTAGGGGCAATGAGCAGTTCTTC. Protein sequence: CAISEDGTRGNEQFF.

The chain employs TRBV7-3 and TRBJ2-5; D is possibly TRBD2 (7 bases). The DNA end is more similar to TRBJ2-7, so the J call may be wrong. The germline gives CDR1 SGHTA, CDR2 FQGTGA. This CDR3 region has 15 residues. The CDR3 DNA reads as TGTGCCAGCAGCTTGCAAGGGGGGGTAACCTACGAGCAGTACTTC. It yields the protein CASSLQGGVTYEQYF.

The gene calls are TRBV27 and TRBJ2-5; a weak D match, TRBD1 (6 bases). Trimming removed 6 bases from V and 4 bases from J, with 12 bases in between. The CDR3 consists of 13 residues. Germline lookup yields CDR1 MNHEY and CDR2 SMNVEV (reference sequence). The CDR3 protein is CASRKDSLETQYF. CDR3 coding DNA: TGTGCCAGCAGGAAGGACAGCCTAGAGACCCAGTACTTC.

The chain recombines TRBV28 with TRBJ1-5; D is possibly TRBD1 (5 bases). The germline V gene encodes CDR1 MDHEN and CDR2 SYDVKM. The CDR3 is 17 amino acids. Trimming cost V 5 bases and J 7 bases, with 24 bases left between them. The CDR3, as DNA: TGTGCCAGCAGTCATCCCTTCACCAGGGAGAGGTGGCAGCCCCAGCATTTT. This encodes CASSHPFTRERWQPQHF.

This sequence joins TRBV27 and TRBJ2-3; maybe TRBD2 (5 bases). Looked up from germline, CDR1 is MNHEY and CDR2 is SMNVEV (reference sequence). The V end lost 3 bases, the J end lost 12 bases, and 19 bases lay between the germline ends. The CDR3 sequence is 14 residues long. The CDR3 reads CASSLGSRQHPQYF. As DNA, the CDR3 is TGTGCCAGCAGTTTGGGGAGCAGACAACATCCACAGTATTTT.

The rearrangement uses TRBV7-9 and TRBJ2-5; D may be TRBD1 or TRBD2 (6 bases each). V lost 8 bases, J lost 11 bases, and 18 bases lay in between. Germline V gene lookup returns CDR1 SEHNR and CDR2 FQNEAQ (reference sequence). The length of the CDR3 is 12 residues. The CDR3 nucleotides are TGTGCCAGCGGGGAAGGGGGGAATGAGCAGTACTTC. Amino acid sequence: CASGEGGNEQYF.

The chain joins TRBV13 to TRBJ2-1; D might be TRBD2 (5 bases). V was shortened by 1 base and J by 4 bases, with 11 bases between the two germline ends. Germline CDR1 is PRHDT and CDR2 is FYEKMQ (reference sequence). The CDR3 extends over 15 amino acids. DNA of the CDR3: TGTGCCAGCAGCTTAGTTGGCGAGGGTTACAATGAGCAGTTCTTC. Translating it yields CASSLVGEGYNEQFF. Supplemented by reference TRBV13 and TRBJ2-1, the full variable domain reads AAGVIQSPRHLIKEKRETATLKCYPIPRHDTVYWYQQGPGQDPQFLISFYEKMQSDKGSIPDRFSAQQFSDYHSELNMSSLELGDSALYFCASSLVGEGYNEQFFGPGTRLTVL.

The chain joins TRBV28 to TRBJ2-3; D is unresolved. Trimming cost V 6 bases and J 1 base, with 11 bases left between them. Germline loops: CDR1 MDHEN, CDR2 SYDVKM. The CDR3 sequence is 14 residues long. In DNA, the CDR3 is TGTGCCAGCAGCCAAGACATCGGCACAGATACGCAGTATTTT. Protein product: CASSQDIGTDTQYF.

The chain employs TRBV29-1 and TRBJ2-3, with D possibly matching TRBD2 (7 bases). With 4 bases removed from V and 2 bases from J, the gap between germline ends came to 10 bases. Germline V gives CDR1 SQVTM, CDR2 ANQGSEA. The CDR3 runs to 13 residues. CDR3 in DNA: TGCAGCGTTGGGGGGGGGCCCACAGATACGCAGTATTTT. Its protein is CSVGGGPTDTQYF.

This clonotype came up a few times. V and J are TRBV4-3 and TRBJ1-2; a possible D gene is TRBD1 (5 bases). This CDR3 is 14 amino acids long. Trimming pared 0 bases from V and 6 bases from J, leaving 11 bases between. The germline V gene encodes CDR1 LGHNA and CDR2 YSLEER. The CDR3, as DNA: TGCGCCAGCAGCCAAGAGGGACCCACGGATGGCTACACCTTC. This sequence encodes CASSQEGPTDGYTF.

The sample holds a few counts of this clonotype. J is TRBJ2-1 and V is TRBV2; 9 bases match TRBD2. Trimming cost V 5 bases and J 7 bases; bases outside gene matches: 9. This CDR3 region has 15 residues. Germline-derived CDR1 and CDR2 are SNHLY and FYNNEI. The CDR3 coding sequence is TGTGCCAGCAGTTTAACTAGCGGGTTCGGGAATGAGCAGTTCTTC. Amino acids: CASSLTSGFGNEQFF.

A few counts support this clonotype. V and J are TRBV20-1 and TRBJ1-2; tentatively, D is TRBD1 (5 bases). CDR1 DFQATT and CDR2 SNEGSKA come from the germline V gene (reference sequence). Trimming cost V 3 bases and J 8 bases, with 16 bases left between them. This CDR3 region has 13 residues. The DNA for the CDR3 is TGCAGTGCTAGTCTCGAGGGGAGAGAAGGCTACACCTTC. It yields the protein CSASLEGREGYTF.